This T cell receptor beta chain was recovered during a study of T cell responses to AZD1222 COVID-19 vaccine. Background on the study: Pooling of second doses given at about 4 or about 12 weeks was done. Study findings and constraints: Donor demographics were predominantly white British with a female majority; clonal diversity may be underestimated.

CDR3 size: 15 residues. Germline CDR1 is SNHLY and CDR2 is FYNNEI. Unmatched junction bases numbered 6, after V lost 3 bases and J lost 9 bases. The method was immunoSEQ multiplex PCR; TCRdb's version includes in-frame clones alone and lacks a portion of them. The profile covers fewer than 150,000 clones, with around four fifths appearing a single time and about 4% taken by the ten largest. To note about this clone: The antigen remains unidentified.

The chain carries TRBV2 and TRBJ2-3, with 13 bases lining up with TRBD2. The sequencing here drew on peripheral blood, taken on day 0 of AZD1222 vaccination. The receptor's source is an adult in good health. The CDR3 coding sequence is TGTGCCAGCAGTGACAGGGGGACTAGCGGGGAGACGCAGTATTTT. Its translation: CASSDRGTSGETQYF. Complete variable domain (other parts from reference TRBV2 and TRBJ2-3): EPEVTQTPSHQVTQMGQEVILRCVPISNHLYFYWYRQILGQKVEFLVSFYNNEISEKSEIFDDQFSVERPDGSNFTLKIRSTKLEDSAMYFCASSDRGTSGETQYFGPGTRLTVL.